This TCR beta chain is drawn from a study of identifying expanded T cells in peripheral blood (dated by TCRdb to between 2019 and 2020). For the study in its entirety: Technical replicates were generated by sequencing separate aliquots of the same genomic DNA pool, with four replicates compared pairwise. On the study overall, not on this receptor specifically: Across all healthy donors, variance in clone template counts between two-week samples was found to increase significantly with total template count. The authors expected that biological variance in healthy repertoires might rise further over much longer intervals, such as months to years. The binomial model flagged around 1.2 differentially abundant clones between technical replicates but 15 to 17 over around two weeks and 19 over about four weeks. Across all healthy-donor time intervals, the beta-binomial model significantly cut both the number of clones called differentially abundant and the false-positive rate.

V lost 1 base and J lost 7 bases; the stretch between them is 17 bases long. The CDR1 and CDR2 encoded by the germline V gene are SQVTM and ANQGSEA. The CDR3 has 14 amino acids, counting the end cysteine and phenylalanine. CDR3 DNA is the only sequence kept; it has 42 bases, read in frame from the first base. The immunoSEQ Assay, which uses bias-controlled multiplex PCR amplification of genomic DNA, was used to profile TCRbeta CDR3 regions. As for the original processing: To quantify the absolute abundance of each unique TCRbeta CDR3 region, the sequences were collapsed and filtered. Two models were used to test differential abundance: a binomial model (Fisher-equivalent) and a beta-binomial model that adds time-dependent variance fitted from healthy donors. Clones with fewer than 5 combined templates were removed, and differential abundance was called for clones with a Benjamini-Hochberg FDR below 0.01. The form v = (b*log(k)+a)^2 was used to model beta-binomial variance as a function of total template count across the two samples. Entries here come from immuneACCESS through TCRdb and include only in-frame sequences with V and J called. Some clones fail to appear in such tables; in the studies checked, an unresolved V gene covers under half of the shortfall, and the cause of the remainder is unknown. V, J and clone size reflect that table, while D and trimming were determined from the DNA. Here the sample has roughly 81,000 clones; roughly 84% occur a single time. The ten largest clones represent around 20% of the sample.

Points on this clone: Its recognized antigen is unknown. The input lacks base qualities; no much larger clone sits a single base away.

No immune events such as infections were documented for the healthy donors during the collection period. Time-dependent variance in a beta-binomial model of T-cell clone differential abundance was calibrated using healthy-donor blood repertoires as a training cohort. The training cohort was composed of roughly ten healthy donors, 3 female and 7 male. Donor ages ranged from about 29 to 65 years, with an average of approximately 43 years. Whole blood was collected from each healthy donor at three time points spaced two weeks apart and obtained from a commercial supplier. For immunosequencing, genomic DNA was extracted from unsorted whole blood.

The chain was built from TRBV29-1 and TRBJ2-7; the D gene lacks a confident call. The receptor was isolated from a person between 18 and 75 years old in good health. The specimen sequenced was blood. The DNA is TGCAGCGTTGAAGCTGGGAACCTACGTATGGAGCAGTACTTC. Its translation reads: CSVEAGNLRMEQYF.